The rows below give T cell receptor beta chains drawn from one sample of a study of metastatic and nonmetastatic thyroid tumors. TCRdb reprocessed the PCR reads via MiXCR. The sample includes more than 90,000 clones, over 9.5% of them seen just once. The sequencing sample was made of blood. The receptors shown here come from a female donor with papillary thyroid cancer or a benign thyroid nodule (not recorded which). Some clones in this sample may be carry-over from other donors' samples. The conserved cysteine and the conserved F or W are not part of the CDR3 here. Each record gives: V gene, CDR3 protein.

TRBV30 AWSSPNSRGTETQY
TRBV20-1 SALPTGQSGYGYT
TRBV11-2 ASSLERGHTYEQY
TRBV7-6 ASSFGQGGGSYEQY
TRBV2 ASSPYSGISSYEQY
TRBV19 ASSPPGLADNEQF
TRBV6-1 AISGGDYEQY
TRBV11-1 ASSFMGQGKRAYEQY
TRBV6-1 ASKEGTRVYNEQF
TRBV20-1 SANPGARGYT
TRBV18 ASSSDRSSGNTIY
TRBV4-2 ASSQVHRPNSYEQY
TRBV6-4 ASYIKPMGQGRTYEQY
TRBV5-5 ASSLGGGNSPLH
TRBV19 ASSPGTGGSFTYEQY
TRBV7-9 ASSWGLAGGEQY
TRBV20-1 SARDLGTGETDTQY
TRBV28 ASSVDRGEGETQY
TRBV6-1 ASRESEVMNTEDF
TRBV6-5 AISHIPTSVYSYEQY
TRBV11-1 ASSPTSGLADTQY
TRBV5-1 ASSLRPGPNEQF
TRBV3-1 ASSVGLAESFSYEQY
TRBV6-2/TRBV6-3 ASRTSSSGRAYEQY
TRBV12-3/TRBV12-4 ASSLRVGQPGDTQY
TRBV7-2 ASSSSRQGNTEAF
TRBV6-1 ASRPQGPSNEQF
TRBV12-3/TRBV12-4 ASTHGVEGGDEQY
TRBV20-1 SARTPLGRGYTDTQY
TRBV11-2 ASSLLHGSGPNTGELF
TRBV19 ASSLADTQY
TRBV27 ASSRIPGQGDYEQY
TRBV28 ASSYDTTTGELF
TRBV6-2/TRBV6-3 ASKTGSYEQY
TRBV4-1 SSSQGASGSYEQY
TRBV7-9 ASRRGQSLTIY
TRBV28 ASSLGQGTYGYT
TRBV13 ASMSRGYGEQF
TRBV19 ASSTTKNQPQH
TRBV11-2 ASSSPLSGNTIY
TRBV5-6 ASSLGDRVPPYEQY
TRBV11-3 ASSLSGRDYEQY
TRBV7-1 ASSSPSSGGLGTYNEQF
TRBV29-1 SVVSGGSYEQY
TRBV30 AWSVEGNEKLF
TRBV18 ASSRIIQGPGELF
TRBV6-6 ASSYGYVPAYEQY
TRBV5-5 ASSLASQSLYEQY
TRBV27 ASSQGAPNQPQH
TRBV19 ASSISRTRNYNEQF
TRBV5-5 ASSPGQGAGNTIY
TRBV2 ASWDRSNTEAF
TRBV24-1 ATSDLSNEQF